The sequence of this T cell receptor (beta chain) was determined in a study of shared clonotypes between healthy human individuals. Clones were sequenced by immunoSEQ multiplex PCR, and TCRdb holds only the in-frame ones, with some missing. The data show some 500,000 clones, approximately 95% seen once. What was sequenced was naive CD4+ T cells sorted from blood. Subset: CD45RA+ positively selected. The sequence was obtained from a woman under 40 in good health.

The CDR3 region has the DNA TGTGCCAGCAGCTCCCAGGGGTGGGATGAGCAGTTCTTC. This encodes CASSSQGWDEQFF. The rearrangement uses TRBV7-7 and TRBJ2-1; D is possibly TRBD1 (6 bases). Germline CDR1 reads SSHAT; CDR2 reads FNYEAQ (reference sequence). This CDR3 has 13 residues. Trimming removed 4 bases from V and 8 bases from J, with 12 bases in between. Using reference TRBV7-7 and TRBJ2-1 for the parts outside the CDR3, the full variable domain is GAGVSQSPRYKVTKRGQDVTLRCDPISSHATLYWYQQALGQGPEFLTYFNYEAQPDKSGLPSDRFSAERPEGSISTLTIQRTEQRDSAMYRCASSSQGWDEQFFGPGTRLTVL.